This is a list of T cell receptor beta chains from one sample in a study of T cell responses to AZD1222 COVID-19 vaccine. This table comes from immunoSEQ multiplex PCR, and its TCRdb copy is limited to in-frame clones, with some not included. The table includes approximately 100,000 clones, 90% detected once. The sequencing here drew on peripheral blood, taken 28 days after the second AZD1222 dose. The receptors come from an adult who received the AZD1222 COVID-19 vaccine. Both conserved end residues are part of each CDR3. The D gene is left open where the match is weak. Some rows have no size entry. The others give once, few or many, or a class for an expanded clone.

v_gene	abundance	len	j_gene	d_gene	CDR3nt	CDR3aa
TRBV7-3	.	16	TRBJ2-5	TRBD2	TGTGCCAGCAGCCCTGTAGCGGGGGGGCAGCAAGAGACCCAGTACTTC	CASSPVAGGQQETQYF
TRBV7-9	.	15	TRBJ1-2	.	TGTGCCAGCAGCTTAGCACACCCTAGGAACTATGGCTACACCTTC	CASSLAHPRNYGYTF
TRBV7-2	.	17	TRBJ2-2	TRBD2	TGTGCCAGCAGCTTAGGGCTAGCGGGGGGAAACACCGGGGAGCTGTTTTTT	CASSLGLAGGNTGELFF
TRBV4-1	.	16	TRBJ2-5	TRBD2	TGCGCCAGCAGCCCGCGACTACTAGCGGGGACGGAGACCCAGTACTTC	CASSPRLLAGTETQYF
TRBV7-2	.	13	TRBJ2-5	.	TGTGCCAGCAGCTTAGCGGGAGGCTCCTCGAGTTACTTC	CASSLAGGSSSYF
TRBV6-5	.	15	TRBJ1-2	TRBD1	TGTGCCAGCAGTTACCTGGCAGGGGGCGCCTATGGCTACACCTTC	CASSYLAGGAYGYTF
TRBV19	.	15	TRBJ2-7	TRBD1	TGTGCCAGTAGCCCCCGGGACAGGGGGCTGAGGGAGCAGTACTTC	CASSPRDRGLREQYF
TRBV7-2	.	15	TRBJ1-2	.	TGTGCCAGCAGCTTAGCGTCCTCCGCTACCTATGGCTACACCTTC	CASSLASSATYGYTF
TRBV27	.	13	TRBJ1-1	.	TGTGCCAGCAGTTTTGGGAGTAACACTGAAGCTTTCTTT	CASSFGSNTEAFF
TRBV6-5	.	13	TRBJ1-1	.	TGTGCCAGCAGTTCCCTTACGGGTACTGAAGCTTTCTTT	CASSSLTGTEAFF
TRBV27	.	12	TRBJ2-3	.	TGTGCCAGCAGCCCTGGAAGGGATACGCAGTATTTT	CASSPGRDTQYF
TRBV7-2	.	12	TRBJ1-5	.	TGTGCCAGCAGTCGCGACTTTCAGCCCCAGCATTTT	CASSRDFQPQHF
TRBV2	.	16	TRBJ2-3	TRBD1	TGTGCCAGCAGTGCGGGGACAGGGGATATCACAGATACGCAGTATTTT	CASSAGTGDITDTQYF
TRBV5-5	.	15	TRBJ2-7	.	TGTGCCAGCAGCTCGACAGATCCCTGGTCCTACGAGCAGTACTTC	CASSSTDPWSYEQYF
TRBV19	few	13	TRBJ2-7	.	TGTGCCAGTAGTAGGGGAGAAAACTACGAGCAGTACTTC	CASSRGENYEQYF
TRBV19	.	15	TRBJ1-4	.	TGTGCCAGTAGTATAGATTTGGGGGATCGCGAAAAACTGTTTTTT	CASSIDLGDREKLFF
TRBV30	.	13	TRBJ1-4	.	TGTGCCTGGAGGGCTGGGGGTTGGCAAAAACTGTTTTTT	CAWRAGGWQKLFF
TRBV18	.	17	TRBJ2-1	.	TGTGCCAGCTCCTTCGGCAGGCGGGCTAGCGCAGGGGATGAGCAGTTCTTC	CASSFGRRASAGDEQFF
TRBV19	.	13	TRBJ1-6	.	TGTGCCACCGGACTCGGGTTAAATTCACCCCTCCACTTT	CATGLGLNSPLHF
TRBV7-9	few	13	TRBJ2-7	.	TGTGCCAGCAGCTCTGAGTGGGGGGTCGAGCAGTACTTC	CASSSEWGVEQYF
TRBV9	few	14	TRBJ1-6	TRBD1	TGTGCCAGCAGCTTGGGACAGGGGAATTCACCCCTCCACTTT	CASSLGQGNSPLHF
TRBV3-1/TRBV3-2	.	16	TRBJ2-7	TRBD2	TGTGCCAGCAGCCAAGGGACTAGCGGGGTGAATGTCGAGCAGTACTTC	CASSQGTSGVNVEQYF
TRBV9	few	17	TRBJ1-3	.	TGTGCCAGCAGCGTAGGTGGGGGGGCGACCTCTGGAAACACCATATATTTT	CASSVGGGATSGNTIYF
TRBV5-1	once	13	TRBJ2-5	.	TGCGCCAGCAGCCTAGAGAGCAGGGAGACCCAGTACTTC	CASSLESRETQYF
TRBV5-1	.	15	TRBJ2-1	TRBD2	TGCGCCAGCACCCTACTAGCGGGGGGTGTCGATGAGCAGTTCTTC	CASTLLAGGVDEQFF
TRBV6-4	.	14	TRBJ2-7	TRBD1	TGTGCCAGCCCGAGGACAGGGGATATGTACGAGCAGTACTTC	CASPRTGDMYEQYF
TRBV12-3/TRBV12-4	.	12	TRBJ1-1	.	TGTGCCAGCATGAGAGGAGACACTGAAGCTTTCTTT	CASMRGDTEAFF
TRBV2	.	16	TRBJ2-5	TRBD2	TGTGCCAGCAGTGAGTCTAGCGGGGGGGCCACGGAGACCCAGTACTTC	CASSESSGGATETQYF
TRBV19	once	17	TRBJ1-1	.	TGTGCCAGTAGTACCGGACGCGGCCGTGTAGGGAACACTGAAGCTTTCTTT	CASSTGRGRVGNTEAFF
TRBV4-3	once	15	TRBJ1-5	TRBD1	TGCGCCAGCAGCCAAGAGACAGGGATTAATCAGCCCCAGCATTTT	CASSQETGINQPQHF
TRBV11-1	once	14	TRBJ2-1	.	TGTGCCAGCAGCTCACGTAAGGGTTACAATGAGCAGTTCTTC	CASSSRKGYNEQFF
TRBV2	.	15	TRBJ2-2	.	TGTGCCAGCAGTCCCACGCGGACAGTGGACCGGGAGCTGTTTTTT	CASSPTRTVDRELFF
TRBV7-7	.	17	TRBJ1-1	.	TGTGCTAGCAGCTTAGAACGGGGGGCTACGATGAACACTGAAGCTTTCTTT	CASSLERGATMNTEAFF
TRBV7-2	.	15	TRBJ1-1	.	TGTGCCAGCAGCTTAGTGAGGACGGCGAACACTGAAGCTTTCTTT	CASSLVRTANTEAFF
TRBV15	.	14	TRBJ1-2	.	TGTGCCACCAGCAGAGGAGACGGTAACTATGGCTACACCTTC	CATSRGDGNYGYTF
TRBV3-1/TRBV3-2	.	14	TRBJ2-1	TRBD2	TGTGCCAGCAGCCATCTAGCGGGGGGGGAAGTACAGTTCTTC	CASSHLAGGEVQFF
TRBV27	.	13	TRBJ1-6	.	TGTGCCAGCAGTTTTTTCGATAGGTCACCCCTCCACTTT	CASSFFDRSPLHF
TRBV18	.	15	TRBJ1-1	.	TGTGCCAGCTCACCACAGAGGGAACGGGGCACTGAAGCTTTCTTT	CASSPQRERGTEAFF